This T cell receptor beta chain derives from a study of post-analysis software for immune sequencing data. Overall study context: Several disease courses (relapsing-remitting, secondary progressive and progressive-relapsing) of multiple sclerosis were included.

Libraries were made from TCR beta cDNA, and they carried unique molecular identifiers. Between roughly 1 and 10 million T cells gave rise to roughly 0.5 million cDNA molecules. TCRdb reprocessed the PCR reads via MiXCR and lists one record per CDR3 protein. The sample has about 570,000 distinct CDR3 sequences, around 31% seen once. The CDR3 runs to 13 residues. Germline V gene data show CDR1 as DFQATT and CDR2 as SNEGSKA (reference sequence). Trimming cost V 5 bases and J 6 bases; bases outside gene matches: 5. Notes on this clonotype: Antigen: not known.

Study-wide points: A handful of TRBV segments were significantly more frequent in patients than in controls. TRBV5-6, TRBV5-1 and TRBV20-1 were among these segments. Normalized Chao1 diversity was significantly lower in multiple sclerosis patients than in controls.

The chain couples TRBV20-1 to TRBJ2-1; 9 bases are a match to TRBD1. The specimen was blood. The receptor's source is a girl aged 2-17 years with multiple sclerosis. CDR3 region: CSAGRTGVNEQFF. The CDR3 coding sequence is TGCAGTGCTGGCCGGACAGGGGTCAATGAGCAGTTCTTC.